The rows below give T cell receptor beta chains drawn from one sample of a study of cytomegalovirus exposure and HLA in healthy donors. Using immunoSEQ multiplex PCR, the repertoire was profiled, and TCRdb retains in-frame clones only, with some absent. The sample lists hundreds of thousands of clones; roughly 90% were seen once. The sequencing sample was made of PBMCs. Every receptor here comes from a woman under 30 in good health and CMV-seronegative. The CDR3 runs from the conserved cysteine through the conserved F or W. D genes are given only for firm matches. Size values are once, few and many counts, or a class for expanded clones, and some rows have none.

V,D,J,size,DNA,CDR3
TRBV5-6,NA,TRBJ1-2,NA,TGTGCCAGCAGCCTGAGGCCGTCTAACTATGGCTACACCTTC,CASSLRPSNYGYTF
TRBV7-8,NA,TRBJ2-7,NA,TGTGCCAGCCACTTGGGACTGGGCAACTACGAGCAGTACTTC,CASHLGLGNYEQYF
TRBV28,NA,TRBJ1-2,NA,TGTGCCAGCAGTTTGCCCACAGGGTTGGCGGAAGGCTACACCTTC,CASSLPTGLAEGYTF
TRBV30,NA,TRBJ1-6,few,TGTGCCTGGGGTGGTCATCAAGGGCAGGGTTATTCACCCCTCCACTTT,CAWGGHQGQGYSPLHF
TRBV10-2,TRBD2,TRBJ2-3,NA,TGCGCCAGCAGTCCGGGACTAGGCAGAGCAGATACGCAGTATTTT,CASSPGLGRADTQYF
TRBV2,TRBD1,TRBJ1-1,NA,TGTGCCAGCAGCCTCACCCAGGGGGTGAACACTGAAGCTTTCTTT,CASSLTQGVNTEAFF
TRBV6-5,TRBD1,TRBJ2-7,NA,TGTGCCAGCAAAACCGGGACAGGGGACTCCAACGAGCAGTACTTC,CASKTGTGDSNEQYF
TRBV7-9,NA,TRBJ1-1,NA,TGTGCCAGCAGCTTACAGGGCCGGACTGAAGCTTTCTTT,CASSLQGRTEAFF
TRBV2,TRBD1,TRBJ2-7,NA,TGTGCCAGCACGGGACAGGGGGATGGCGAGCAGTACTTC,CASTGQGDGEQYF
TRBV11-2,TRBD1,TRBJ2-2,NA,TGTGCCAGCAGCTTAGGGTCCATAGGGACAGGGCGGACCGGGGAGCTGTTTTTT,CASSLGSIGTGRTGELFF
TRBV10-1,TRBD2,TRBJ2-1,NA,TGCGCCAGCAGTGGAGCGGGGGGCGCCTACAATGAGCAGTTCTTC,CASSGAGGAYNEQFF
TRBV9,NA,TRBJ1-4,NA,TGTGCCAGCAGCCCGCCGGAGGGTTCGAATGAAAAACTGTTTTTT,CASSPPEGSNEKLFF
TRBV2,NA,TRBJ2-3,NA,TGTGCCAGCAGCCGAACGGGGGGCCCAGATACGCAGTATTTT,CASSRTGGPDTQYF
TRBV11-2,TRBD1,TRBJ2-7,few,TGTGCCAGCAGCCCGGGACAGACCTACGAGCAGTACTTC,CASSPGQTYEQYF
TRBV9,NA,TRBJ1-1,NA,TGTGCCAGCAGCGTAGACGGGGTAGACACTGAAGCTTTCTTT,CASSVDGVDTEAFF
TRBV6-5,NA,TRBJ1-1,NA,TGTGCCAGCAGTTACGGCGGCAGTAGTGAAGCTTTCTTT,CASSYGGSSEAFF
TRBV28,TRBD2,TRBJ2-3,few,TGTGCCAGCAGCCAAGGAACTAGCGGGAAGGTGGCAGATACGCAGTATTTT,CASSQGTSGKVADTQYF
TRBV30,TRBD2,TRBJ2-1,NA,TGTGCCTGGAGTCCTAGCGGGGGGGCCCCGTACAATGAGCAGTTCTTC,CAWSPSGGAPYNEQFF
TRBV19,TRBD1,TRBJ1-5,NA,TGTGCCACCTGGGACAGCGATAGCAATCAGCCCCAGCATTTT,CATWDSDSNQPQHF
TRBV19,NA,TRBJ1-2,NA,TGTGCCAGTAGCGACAGATCCTTCTCTGGCTACACCTTC,CASSDRSFSGYTF
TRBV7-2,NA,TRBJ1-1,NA,TGTGCCAGCAGCCTAATCGCTGAAGCTTTCTTT,CASSLIAEAFF
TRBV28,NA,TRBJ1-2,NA,TGTGCCAGCAGTTTTGGCCAGAAAAACTATGGCTACACCTTC,CASSFGQKNYGYTF
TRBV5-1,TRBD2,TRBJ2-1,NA,TGCGCCAGCAGCCTCAGGGGAGCGGGAGGTGATGAGCAGTTCTTC,CASSLRGAGGDEQFF
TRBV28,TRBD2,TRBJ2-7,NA,TGTGCCAGCACCACGGGGGGGTACGAGCAGTACTTC,CASTTGGYEQYF
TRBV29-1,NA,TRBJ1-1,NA,TGCAGCGCCCCCGGCAGGGGTGACACTGAAGCTTTCTTT,CSAPGRGDTEAFF
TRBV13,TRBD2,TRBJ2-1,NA,TGTGCCAGCAGCTTAGGAGTGCGGGGGAGCTCCTACAATGAGCAGTTCTTC,CASSLGVRGSSYNEQFF
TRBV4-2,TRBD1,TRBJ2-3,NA,TGTGCCAGCAGCCAATTCACAGGGGAAAGCACAGATACGCAGTATTTT,CASSQFTGESTDTQYF
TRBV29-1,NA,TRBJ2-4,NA,TGCAGCGTTGGTTTCGCGGGAGCCAAAAACATTCAGTACTTC,CSVGFAGAKNIQYF
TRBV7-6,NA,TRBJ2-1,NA,TGTGCCAGCAGCTTAGAGACTACCAATGAGCAGTTCTTC,CASSLETTNEQFF
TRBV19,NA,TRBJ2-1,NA,TGTGCCAGTAGTACGTCTAGCTTATCCTACAATGAGCAGTTCTTC,CASSTSSLSYNEQFF
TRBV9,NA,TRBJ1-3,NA,TGTGCCAGCAGCGCCCGACAGAGCTCTGGAAACACCATATATTTT,CASSARQSSGNTIYF
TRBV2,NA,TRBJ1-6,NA,TGTGCCAGCAGTGAGCGAGTGAATTCACCCCTCCACTTT,CASSERVNSPLHF
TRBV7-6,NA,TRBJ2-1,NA,TGTGCCAGCAGCCCCCCCTTGGGAGGAGGGCCCTACAATGAGCAGTTCTTC,CASSPPLGGGPYNEQFF
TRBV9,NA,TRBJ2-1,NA,TGTGCCAGCAGCCCGCCCCCAGGGCAATACAATGAGCAGTTCTTC,CASSPPPGQYNEQFF
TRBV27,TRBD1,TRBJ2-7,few,TGTGCCAGCAGACCTGGACAGGGGTTCTTCTACGAGCAGTACTTC,CASRPGQGFFYEQYF
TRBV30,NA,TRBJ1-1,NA,TGTGCCTGGAGTCCCGGGAGTTCTGGGATAGCTGAAGCTTTCTTT,CAWSPGSSGIAEAFF
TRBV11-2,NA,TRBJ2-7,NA,TGTGCCAGCAGCTTAGCCGGGGTTACCCCCTACGAGCAGTACTTC,CASSLAGVTPYEQYF
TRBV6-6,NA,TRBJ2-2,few,TGTGCCAGCAGTCCCCCGGACTGGGACACCGGGGAGCTGTTTTTT,CASSPPDWDTGELFF
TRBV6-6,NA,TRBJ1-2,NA,TGTGCCAGCAGTTACCAACAGGGTTATGGCTACACCTTC,CASSYQQGYGYTF
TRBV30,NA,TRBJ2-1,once,TGTGCCTGGAGTTCACCGGTCAGAGGGCAGTCCTACAATGAGCAGTTCTTC,CAWSSPVRGQSYNEQFF
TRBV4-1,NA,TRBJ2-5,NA,TGCGCCAGCAGCCAAGTTTCAGTCCAAGAGACCCAGTACTTC,CASSQVSVQETQYF
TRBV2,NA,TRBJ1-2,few,TGTGCCAGCAGGCTAGACGGGTTCGCTAACTATGGCTACACCTTC,CASRLDGFANYGYTF
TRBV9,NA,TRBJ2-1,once,TGTGCCAGCAGCGGGTATAGCTCCTACAATGAGCAGTTCTTC,CASSGYSSYNEQFF
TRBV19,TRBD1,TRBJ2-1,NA,TGTGCCAGTAGTGTCGGGACAGGTCGGTCGTTCTTC,CASSVGTGRSFF
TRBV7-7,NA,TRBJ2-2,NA,TGTGCCAGCAGCCAATTAGGGGGCACCGGGGAGCTGTTTTTT,CASSQLGGTGELFF
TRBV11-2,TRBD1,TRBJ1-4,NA,TGTGCCAGCAGCCTCCGGGACAGGGGCCGGGGTGAAAAACTGTTTTTT,CASSLRDRGRGEKLFF
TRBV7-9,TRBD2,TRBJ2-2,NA,TGTGCCAGCAGCTTAAAGCGGGAGGGCGTCGGGGAGCTGTTTTTT,CASSLKREGVGELFF
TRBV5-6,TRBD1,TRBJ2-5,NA,TGTGCCAGCAGCCTGGACAGGGGGGCTGGGGAGACCCAGTACTTC,CASSLDRGAGETQYF
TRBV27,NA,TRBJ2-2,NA,TGTGCCAGCAGTTGGGCTAGCTACACCGGGGAGCTGTTTTTT,CASSWASYTGELFF
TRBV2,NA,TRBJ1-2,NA,TGTGCCAGTCGGACAGACTATGGCTACACCTTC,CASRTDYGYTF
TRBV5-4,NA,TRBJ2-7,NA,TGTGCCAGCAGCTTGCGCCGGGACAACTACGAGCAGTACTTC,CASSLRRDNYEQYF
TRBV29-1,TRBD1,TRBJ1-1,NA,TGCAGCGTTGACCGTGGGGACAGGGCGGGCACTGAAGCTTTCTTT,CSVDRGDRAGTEAFF
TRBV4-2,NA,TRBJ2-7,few,TGTGCCAGCAGCCAAGACAGGGAATACGCCTACGAGCAGTACTTC,CASSQDREYAYEQYF
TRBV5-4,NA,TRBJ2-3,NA,TGTGCCAGCAGCTTGGGGGGCAGCCGCACAGATACGCAGTATTTT,CASSLGGSRTDTQYF
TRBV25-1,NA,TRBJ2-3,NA,TGTGCCAGCAGTGGCGTACTAGTTGGTACGCAGTATTTT,CASSGVLVGTQYF
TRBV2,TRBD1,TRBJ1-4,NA,TGTGCCAGCAGTTTACCCGGGACAGGCAATGAAAAACTGTTTTTT,CASSLPGTGNEKLFF
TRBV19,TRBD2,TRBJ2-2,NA,TGTGCCAGTAGTATTGGGTGGGGCGGGAGTTTCACCGGGGAGCTGTTTTTT,CASSIGWGGSFTGELFF